This T cell receptor beta chain appears in the sequencing data of a study of T cell changes during pregnancy in multiple sclerosis. The table came from immunoSEQ multiplex PCR; TCRdb's copy has only in-frame clones and leaves some out. There are about 39,000 clones in the sample; 90% to 95% occur only once, and 0.41% lies in the top ten. Germline assignment: CDR1 MNHEY and CDR2 SVGAGI. Trimming took off 0 bases at V and 1 base at J, with 12 bases between the two ends. CDR3 length: 16 residues. This chain links TRBV6-5 with TRBJ1-1; D is perhaps TRBD1 (5 bases). The source is a female donor with multiple sclerosis, enrolled in a pregnancy study. Source: CD4+ T cells from peripheral blood mononuclear cells, taken in the first trimester of pregnancy. CDR3 residues: CASSYSIGGANTEAFF. CDR3 DNA sequence: TGTGCCAGCAGTTACTCAATAGGAGGGGCGAACACTGAAGCTTTCTTT.